The text below deals with one T cell receptor (beta chain). This entry is derived from a study of shared T cell receptors in the human thymus. Clones were read by immunoSEQ multiplex PCR, and TCRdb kept only the in-frame ones, dropping some. This sample carries some 640,000 clones, roughly 86% of them seen once, and the ten largest clones take roughly 0.0086%. This CDR3 contains 16 residues. Trimming shortened V by 6 bases and J by 3 bases, and 20 bases separated the two germline ends. Germline assignment: CDR1 MNHEY and CDR2 SMNVEV (reference sequence). This same sample was also taken into another study, of human thymus T cells. This second study notes: Thymic samples were excised during corrective heart operations. Unrelated individuals had highly overlapping thymic repertoires, as reported in related research.

The specimen sequenced was thymocytes. This rearrangement joins TRBV27 to TRBJ1-2, with TRBD1 as a possible D gene (5 bases). The receptor was isolated from a boy younger than two with a congenital heart defect. CDR3: CASSLLEGLGHYGYTF. The CDR3 coding sequence is TGTGCCAGCAGCCTTCTGGAGGGTTTGGGGCACTATGGCTACACCTTC.